This note documents a single T cell receptor beta chain sequence. This entry belongs to a study of CD8 T cells in Susac syndrome. RNA totalling roughly 0.5 to 1 ug underwent reverse transcription with random hexamers. TCR beta CDR3 was amplified by immunoSEQ covering 54 Vbeta and 13 Jbeta. From the immunoSEQ multiplex PCR reads, TCRdb called clonotypes with MiXCR, one entry per CDR3 protein. This table holds 150,000 or so distinct CDR3 sequences, over 85% found once. Control patients had untreated stable or active relapsing-remitting multiple sclerosis by revised McDonald criteria. FACS was used to enrich TEMRA cells, whereas the CD8+ and CD4+ T cells were obtained by negative isolation. Germline trimming cut 4 bases from V and 3 bases from J; bases unmatched to any gene: 7. From germline, CDR1 is MGHRA and CDR2 YSYEKL. The CDR3 is 16 amino acids.

This TCR derives from a human donor with multiple sclerosis. The chain carries TRBV4-1 and TRBJ2-5; TRBD1 matches at 11 bases. Specimen: CD8+ T cells from PBMCs. The CDR3 DNA reads TGCGCCAGCAGCCTTCCTCCGGGACAGGGGGAAGAGACCCAGTACTTC. Protein sequence: CASSLPPGQGEETQYF.